Following are 5 T cell receptor beta chains from one sample sequenced in a study of shared clonotypes between healthy human individuals. Produced via immunoSEQ multiplex PCR; TCRdb's table is partial and in-frame only. The profile shows roughly 490,000 clones, 75% to 85% of them singletons. Sequencing input: PBMCs. The receptors originated from a woman in her thirties or forties in good health. Some clones in this sample may be carry-over from other donors' samples.

This clone was detected a few times. The gene calls are TRBV6-5 and TRBJ2-7, with D perhaps TRBD2 (6 bases). CDR3 size: 15 residues. The germline CDR1 and CDR2 sequences are MNHEY and SVGAGI. Trimming pared 8 bases from V and 5 bases from J, leaving 22 bases between. The CDR3 here is CASRGGARVRHEQYF. The CDR3 nucleotides are TGTGCCAGCCGCGGAGGGGCCAGGGTTCGCCACGAGCAGTACTTC.

This clone has just a few counts. The CDR3 region is CASSARRADTQYF. In DNA, the CDR3 is TGCGCCAGCAGCGCACGTCGAGCAGATACGCAGTATTTT. The chain has TRBV4-1 and TRBJ2-3; D uncertain. Germline CDR1 and CDR2: MGHRA and YSYEKL. The CDR3 runs 13 residues. Trimming removed 5 bases at V and 4 bases at J, with 10 bases between.

This clone has just a few counts. The chain employs TRBV11-2 and TRBJ1-5; 8 nucleotides agree with TRBD1. Germline-derived CDR1 and CDR2 are SGHAT and FQNNGV. The V gene end was trimmed by 1 base and the J gene end by 0 bases; junction bases not matched to a gene: 5. This CDR3 region has 17 residues. The CDR3, as DNA: TGTGCCAGCAGCTTAGTAGCAGGGGGCAGTAGCAATCAGCCCCAGCATTTT. This sequence encodes CASSLVAGGSSNQPQHF.

DNA of the CDR3: TGTGCCAGCAGCGGGACAGGGGGCAAAGAGACCCAGTACTTC. It translates to CASSGTGGKETQYF. The rearrangement joins TRBV11-2 to TRBJ2-5, with 12 bases lining up with TRBD1. Germline values: CDR1 SGHAT, CDR2 FQNNGV. The CDR3 contains 14 residues. J lost 3 bases, V lost 5 bases, and 1 base had no gene match.

The chain carries TRBV28 and TRBJ2-2, with D maybe TRBD1 (6 bases). CDR1 is MDHEN, CDR2 SYDVKM, per germline. V was cut by 1 base and J by 1 base, with 7 bases left in between. CDR3 length equals 15 residues. CDR3 DNA: TGTGCCAGCAGTTTATTCAGGGGGAACACCGGGGAGCTGTTTTTT. Its translation: CASSLFRGNTGELFF.